A single sample is the source of the 8 T cell receptor beta chains below, sequenced in a study of CD8 T cells in ankylosing spondylitis. For these receptors, no antigen is known. In TCRdb, the 5' RACE reads were re-called with MiXCR into one record per CDR3 protein. The table lists fewer than 550,000 distinct CDR3 sequences, about 5.7% of them singletons. Study-level points and caveats: It appeared that ankylosing spondylitis blood was characterized by a TCR beta motif of fewer than ten highly homologous variants.

The sequenced sample was blood, either unsorted or a sorted T cell fraction (not recorded which). Every receptor here comes from a male donor with ankylosing spondylitis.

This clonotype showed up many times. V gene TRBV12-3 or TRBV12-4 combines with J gene TRBJ2-6; the D is unclear. The CDR3 runs to 12 residues. V was shortened by 3 bases and J by 8 bases, with 5 bases between the two germline ends. The DNA of the CDR3 is TGTGCCAGCAGTTTTCAGTCCAACGTCCTGACTTTC. Encoded protein: CASSFQSNVLTF.

J is TRBJ2-7 and V is TRBV6-5; D is perhaps TRBD2 (6 bases). This CDR3 has 15 amino acids. Germline CDR1 is MNHEY and CDR2 is SVGAGI. V gave up 0 bases and J gave up 3 bases, with 12 bases separating them. The CDR3 coding sequence is TGTGCCAGCAGTTACTCAAGGAGGGGACTCTACGAGCAGTACTTC. Translating it yields CASSYSRRGLYEQYF.

In its sample, this clonotype was seen many times. The chain combines TRBV11-1 with TRBJ2-1; the D call may be TRBD1 or TRBD2 (6 bases each). There are 16 residues in the CDR3. Looked up from germline, CDR1 is SGHAT and CDR2 is FQDESV (reference sequence). Trimming took 1 base from V and 2 from J, leaving 12 bases between them. The DNA for the CDR3 is TGTGCCAGCAGCTTAGTAGGGGGGCCCACCTACAATGAGCAGTTCTTC. It yields the protein CASSLVGGPTYNEQFF. Complete variable domain (other parts from reference TRBV11-1 and TRBJ2-1): EAEVAQSPRYKITEKSQAVAFWCDPISGHATLYWYRQILGQGPELLVQFQDESVVDDSQLPKDRFSAERLKGVDSTLKIQPAELGDSAMYLCASSLVGGPTYNEQFFGPGTRLTVL.

The chain recombines TRBV6-5 with TRBJ2-7, with 7 bases matching TRBD1. V dropped 0 bases and J dropped 1; count of bases not matched to a gene: 6. This CDR3 has 16 amino acids. Germline CDR1 and CDR2: MNHEY and SVGAGI. The CDR3 DNA follows: TGTGCCAGCAGTTACTCGCCAGGGGGAATATCCTACGAGCAGTACTTC. This encodes CASSYSPGGISYEQYF.

The chain is built from TRBV7-2 and TRBJ2-4; D is unresolved. The CDR3 has 12 residues. V was cut by 1 base and J by 11 bases, with 9 bases left in between. Germline-derived CDR1 and CDR2 are SGHTA and FQGNSA. CDR3 coding DNA: TGTGCCAGCAGCTTAGACCCCAGAGTTCAGTACTTC. Protein product: CASSLDPRVQYF.

This clonotype was picked up many times. This chain connects TRBV4-1 to TRBJ2-2, with unresolved D. The CDR3 has 15 amino acids. The germline V gene encodes CDR1 MGHRA and CDR2 YSYEKL. V was cut by 0 bases and J by 6 bases, with 11 bases left in between. The CDR3 region is CASSQEGRVAGELFF. In DNA, the CDR3 is TGCGCCAGCAGCCAAGAGGGAAGGGTCGCCGGGGAGCTGTTTTTT.

In this sample, this clonotype turned up many times. The chain links TRBV3-1 to TRBJ2-1, with D possibly matching TRBD2 (6 bases). The CDR3 is made up of 13 amino acids. Germline V gives CDR1 LGHDT, CDR2 YNNKEL (reference sequence). V gave up 2 bases and J gave up 15 bases, with 17 bases separating them. In DNA form, the CDR3 reads TGTGCCAGCAGCCAATCGAGGGGACTCCGGCGGTTCTTC. Translation: CASSQSRGLRRFF.

This clonotype was picked up many times. The chain carries TRBV6-5 and TRBJ2-1, with 13 bases identical to TRBD2. V lost 3 bases, J lost 8 bases, and 4 bases stayed unmatched. The CDR3 consists of 15 residues. The germline V gene has CDR1 MNHEY and CDR2 SVGAGI. In DNA form, the CDR3 reads TGTGCCAGCAGTTATAGGACTAGCGGGAGTGATGAGCAGTTCTTC. Amino acid sequence: CASSYRTSGSDEQFF.